Sequencing of this T cell receptor (beta chain) was carried out in a study of CD8 T cells in ankylosing spondylitis. In TCRdb, the 5' RACE reads were re-called with MiXCR into one record per CDR3 protein. In the table there are 150,000 or so distinct CDR3 sequences, roughly 31% of which are singletons. CDR1 is SGHRS, CDR2 YFSETQ, per germline. J lost 0 bases, V lost 4 bases, and 11 bases had no gene match. The CDR3 runs 18 residues. Sequencing was done on a sample of synovial fluid, either unsorted or a sorted T cell fraction (not recorded which). This chain uses TRBV5-1 with TRBJ2-3; 10 bases are a match to TRBD2. This receptor was obtained from a male donor with ankylosing spondylitis. This CDR3 reads CASSRGSSGGPSTDTQYF. The CDR3 nucleotides read TGCGCCAGCAGCCGTGGCTCTAGCGGGGGCCCTAGCACAGATACGCAGTATTTT.